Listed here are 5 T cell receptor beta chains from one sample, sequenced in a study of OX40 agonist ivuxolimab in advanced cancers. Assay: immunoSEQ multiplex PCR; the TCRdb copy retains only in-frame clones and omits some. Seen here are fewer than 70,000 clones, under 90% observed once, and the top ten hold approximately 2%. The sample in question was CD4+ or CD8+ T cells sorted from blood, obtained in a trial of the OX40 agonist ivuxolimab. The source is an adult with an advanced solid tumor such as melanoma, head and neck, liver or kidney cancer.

The CDR3 is CASSVTGGGPYEQYF. The CDR3 bases are TGTGCCAGCAGCGTAACAGGGGGAGGACCCTACGAGCAGTACTTC. This rearrangement joins TRBV9 to TRBJ2-7; 8 bases fit TRBD1. From germline, CDR1 is SGDLS and CDR2 YYNGEE. The CDR3 contains 15 residues. V lost 1 base to trimming and J lost 2 bases; unmatched junction nucleotides: 5. Full variable domain (outside the CDR3, taken from reference TRBV9 and TRBJ2-7): DSGVTQTPKHLITATGQRVTLRCSPRSGDLSVYWYQQSLDQGLQFLIQYYNGEERAKGNILERFSAQQFPDLHSELNLSSLELGDSALYFCASSVTGGGPYEQYFGPGTRLTVT.

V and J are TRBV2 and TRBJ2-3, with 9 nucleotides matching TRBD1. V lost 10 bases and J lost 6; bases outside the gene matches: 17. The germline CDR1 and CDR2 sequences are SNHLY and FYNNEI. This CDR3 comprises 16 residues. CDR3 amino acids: CANQLGRTGESDTQYF. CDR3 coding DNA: TGTGCCAACCAATTGGGGCGGACAGGGGAATCGGATACGCAGTATTTT.

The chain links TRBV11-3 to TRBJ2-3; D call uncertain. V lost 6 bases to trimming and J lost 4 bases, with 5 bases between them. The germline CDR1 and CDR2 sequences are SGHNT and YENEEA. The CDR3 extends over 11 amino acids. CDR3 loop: CASSDADTQYF. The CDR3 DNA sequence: TGTGCCAGCAGTGACGCAGATACGCAGTATTTT.

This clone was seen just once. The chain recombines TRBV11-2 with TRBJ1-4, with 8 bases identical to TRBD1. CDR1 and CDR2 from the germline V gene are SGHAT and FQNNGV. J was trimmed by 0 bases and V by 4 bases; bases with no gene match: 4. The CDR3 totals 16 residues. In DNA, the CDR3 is TGTGCCAGCAGCTCTACAGGGGGGGCAACTAATGAAAAACTGTTTTTT. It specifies CASSSTGGATNEKLFF. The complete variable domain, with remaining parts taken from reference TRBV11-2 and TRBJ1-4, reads EAGVAQSPRYKIIEKRQSVAFWCNPISGHATLYWYQQILGQGPKLLIQFQNNGVVDDSQLPKDRFSAERLKGVDSTLKIQPAKLEDSAVYLCASSSTGGATNEKLFFGSGTQLSVL.

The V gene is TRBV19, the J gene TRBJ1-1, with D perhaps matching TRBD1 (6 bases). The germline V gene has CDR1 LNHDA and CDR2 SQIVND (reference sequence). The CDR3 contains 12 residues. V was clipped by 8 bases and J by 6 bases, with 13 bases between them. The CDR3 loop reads CASGGLYAEAFF. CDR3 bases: TGTGCCAGTGGGGGCCTTTACGCTGAAGCTTTCTTT.